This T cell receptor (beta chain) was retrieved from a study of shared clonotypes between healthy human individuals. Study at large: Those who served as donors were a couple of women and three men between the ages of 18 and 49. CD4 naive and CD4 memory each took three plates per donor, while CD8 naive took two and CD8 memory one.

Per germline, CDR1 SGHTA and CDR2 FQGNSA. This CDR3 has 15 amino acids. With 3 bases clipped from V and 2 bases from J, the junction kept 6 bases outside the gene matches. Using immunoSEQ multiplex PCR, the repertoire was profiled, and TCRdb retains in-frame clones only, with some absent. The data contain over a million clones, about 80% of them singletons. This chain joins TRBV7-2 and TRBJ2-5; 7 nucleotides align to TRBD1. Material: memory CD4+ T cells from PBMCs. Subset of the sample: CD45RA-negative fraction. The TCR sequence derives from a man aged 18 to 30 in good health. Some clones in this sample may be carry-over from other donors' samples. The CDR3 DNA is TGTGCCAGCAGCTTGGGGACAGCTCTTCAAGAGACCCAGTACTTC. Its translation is CASSLGTALQETQYF.